The 13 T cell receptor beta chains in this list originate from one sample, sequenced in a study of molecular identifiers for immune sequencing clone quantification. Each CDR3 protein is one row after TCRdb ran MiXCR on the PCR reads. The data show roughly 90,000 distinct CDR3 sequences, roughly 19% seen once. Source material: naive CD8+ T cells from blood, with Jurkat cell RNA spiked in. Documented subset: FACS-sorted CD8+CD4-CCR7+CD45RA+ naive T cells. Receptors were obtained from a human donor in good health. Some libraries in this study had Jurkat cell RNA spiked in.

This clonotype was recorded at least ten times. This chain connects TRBV12-3 or TRBV12-4 to TRBJ2-1; 7 bases are a match to TRBD2. This CDR3 is 16 amino acids long. V shed 1 base, J shed 7 bases, and the junction held 10 bases outside the gene matches. CDR3 DNA: TGTGCCAGCAGTTTAGAGGGAGGGCGACCAGGAAATGAGCAGTTCTTC. Translation gives CASSLEGGRPGNEQFF.

The table lists this clonotype with many counts. V gene TRBV7-9 combines with J gene TRBJ2-5; no clear D. Trimming cost V 5 bases and J 0 bases, with 13 bases left between them. The germline gives CDR1 SEHNR, CDR2 FQNEAQ (reference sequence). CDR3 length equals 15 residues. DNA of the CDR3: TGTGCCAGCAGCCCCGGCAGCCAGTACCAAGAGACCCAGTACTTC. This gives the protein CASSPGSQYQETQYF. The whole variable domain, filled in from reference TRBV7-9 and TRBJ2-5, reads DTGVSQNPRHKITKRGQNVTFRCDPISEHNRLYWYRQTLGQGPEFLTYFQNEAQLEKSRLLSDRFSAERPKGSFSTLEIQRTEQGDSAMYLCASSPGSQYQETQYFGPGTRLLVL.

The table lists this clonotype with many counts. The gene calls are TRBV13 and TRBJ1-1, with no clear D. This CDR3 is built from 12 residues. Between the trimmed V and J ends, which lost 3 bases and 1 base, there was a span of 3 bases. Per germline, CDR1 PRHDT and CDR2 FYEKMQ (reference sequence). The chain's CDR3 is CASSFPNTEAFF. CDR3 DNA: TGTGCCAGCAGCTTCCCGAACACTGAAGCTTTCTTT.

Worth noting for this clonotype: Possible read error: a much larger clone is one base away. The rearrangement joins TRBV2 to TRBJ1-5, with D unresolved. The CDR3 is 12 amino acids. Germline assignment: CDR1 SNHLY and CDR2 FYNNEI. Written as DNA, the CDR3 is TGTGCCAGCAGTGGGGGAAATCTGCCCCAGCATTTT. Amino acid sequence: CASSGGNLPQHF.

This chain connects TRBV20-1 to TRBJ1-2; 7 bases fit TRBD1. CDR1 and CDR2 from the germline V gene are DFQATT and SNEGSKA (reference sequence). This CDR3 is built from 18 residues. V was pared by 0 bases and J by 4 bases, with 17 bases of the junction left unmatched. The CDR3 bases are TGCAGTGCTAGAGATCGGTTAACAGGGGACCCAATCGGCTATGGCTACACCTTC. This gives the protein CSARDRLTGDPIGYGYTF.

As concerns this clonotype: One base away lies a much larger clone, so this may be a sequencing read error. It is likely a read error, because the conserved phenylalanine at the end of the CDR3 is missing. The chain links TRBV28 to TRBJ2-7; D gene uncertain. The CDR3 contains 10 residues. Germline V lookup: CDR1 MDHEN, CDR2 SYDVKM. V was shortened by 6 bases and J by 3 bases, with 3 bases between the two germline ends. The CDR3 DNA sequence: TGTGCCAGCAGCCACTACGAGCAGTACCTC. It translates to CASSHYEQYL.

This clonotype was seen ten or more times. The rearrangement uses TRBV2 and TRBJ1-1; D is uncertain. CDR3 length: 12 amino acids. V lost 6 bases and J 1 base, leaving 6 bases between the germline ends. Germline loops: CDR1 SNHLY, CDR2 FYNNEI. The CDR3 DNA reads as TGTGCCAGCAGAGGGAGGAACACTGAAGCTTTCTTT. The encoded protein is CASRGRNTEAFF.

The table lists this clonotype with many counts. The chain is built from TRBV2 and TRBJ1-5, with D unresolved. The CDR3 totals 16 residues. Germline CDR1 and CDR2: SNHLY and FYNNEI. V was trimmed by 6 bases and J by 3 bases, leaving 18 bases between them. The CDR3 DNA sequence: TGTGCCAGCAGGTGGGAGGGCAGAGATTCCAATCAGCCCCAGCATTTT. Its translation: CASRWEGRDSNQPQHF.

This clonotype was observed at least ten times. This chain links TRBV6-5 with TRBJ2-3; a possible D gene is TRBD1 (5 bases). In germline, CDR1 is MNHEY, CDR2 SVGAGI. Trimming took 2 bases from V and 6 from J, leaving 12 bases between them. The CDR3 runs 14 residues. DNA for the CDR3: TGTGCCAGCAGTTACGTAGGGGTTCGGGATACGCAGTATTTT. Protein: CASSYVGVRDTQYF.

This clonotype was detected a few times. A junction boundary mismatches the germline segment, possibly from a read error. This chain joins TRBV6-5 and TRBJ2-1; D is possibly TRBD1 or TRBD2 (5 bases each). The CDR3 runs to 14 residues. Germline V CDR1 and CDR2: MNHEY, SVGAGI. CDR3 DNA: TGTGCCAGCAGTTCCCTGACAGACTACGATGAGCAGTTCTTC. It encodes CASSSLTDYDEQFF.

The sample holds many counts of this clonotype. The gene calls are TRBV29-1 and TRBJ2-1; 10 nucleotides match TRBD2. Unmatched junction bases numbered 13, after V lost 6 bases and J lost 8 bases. Germline V gene lookup returns CDR1 SQVTM and CDR2 ANQGSEA. The CDR3 runs to 15 residues. The CDR3 DNA is TGCAGCGTGGAGGGACCTAGCGGGGGTGAAGATGAGCAGTTCTTC. Translating gives CSVEGPSGGEDEQFF.

Concerning this clonotype: A much larger clone sits a single nucleotide away, making a read error possible. This rearrangement joins TRBV16 to TRBJ1-1, with D possibly TRBD1 on 5 matching bases. Per germline, CDR1 KGHSY and CDR2 FQNENV. The CDR3 runs 15 residues. The CDR3 is CASSQSLGGVAEALF. CDR3 in DNA: TGTGCCAGCAGCCAATCACTTGGAGGGGTGGCTGAAGCTCTCTTT.

This clonotype was detected many times. The rearrangement links TRBV2 to TRBJ1-2, with 7 bases matching TRBD1. The CDR3 runs to 15 residues. Germline V gene data show CDR1 as SNHLY and CDR2 as FYNNEI. V gave up 1 base and J gave up 5 bases; unmatched junction bases: 7. The CDR3 sequence is CASSEGQGPTYGYTF. The CDR3 DNA reads as TGTGCCAGCAGTGAAGGACAGGGACCCACATATGGCTACACCTTC.